These 8 T cell receptor beta chains were all obtained from the same sample, sequenced in a study of cytomegalovirus exposure and HLA in healthy donors. Primers: 60 Vbeta forward and 13 Jbeta reverse. The method was immunoSEQ multiplex PCR; TCRdb's version includes in-frame clones alone and lacks a portion of them. Of about 140,000 clones listed, 76% are singletons. The sample consisted of PBMCs. These receptors originate from a male donor in good health and CMV-seronegative.

V is TRBV10-3 and J is TRBJ2-7; a possible D gene is TRBD1 (6 bases). Trimming cost V 3 bases and J 5 bases, with 11 bases left between them. This CDR3 is built from 13 residues. Germline V lookup: CDR1 ENHRY, CDR2 SYGVKD. The CDR3 protein is CAISDGRGNEQYF. CDR3 in DNA: TGTGCCATCAGTGATGGCAGGGGAAACGAGCAGTACTTC.

The chain couples TRBV7-2 to TRBJ2-3; the match to TRBD2 covers 11 bases. The length of the CDR3 is 17 residues. With 1 base clipped from V and 4 bases from J, the junction kept 7 bases outside the gene matches. Per the germline V gene, CDR1 is SGHTA and CDR2 is FQGNSA. The CDR3 spells CASSLETSGTRADTQYF. The CDR3 DNA is TGTGCCAGCAGCTTAGAGACTAGCGGGACCAGAGCAGATACGCAGTATTTT.

The V gene is TRBV27, the J gene TRBJ2-7, with 8 nucleotides matching TRBD2. Germline V lookup: CDR1 MNHEY, CDR2 SMNVEV (reference sequence). The CDR3 runs 13 residues. V shed 3 bases, J shed 4 bases, and the junction held 2 bases outside the gene matches. The CDR3 spells CASSLGGGYEQYF. CDR3 in DNA: TGTGCCAGCAGTTTGGGCGGGGGGTACGAGCAGTACTTC.

The gene calls are TRBV27 and TRBJ2-5, with D unclear. Germline CDR1 is MNHEY and CDR2 is SMNVEV (reference sequence). V shed 4 bases and J shed 5 bases, with 17 bases lying between them. This CDR3 spans 15 amino acids. CDR3 in DNA: TGTGCCAGCAGTTCCATCCGTTTTAGCCGGGAGACCCAGTACTTC. Translating gives CASSSIRFSRETQYF.

The V call is TRBV28, the J call TRBJ1-1, with D possibly TRBD1 on 5 matching bases. Per the germline V gene, CDR1 is MDHEN and CDR2 is SYDVKM. The CDR3 has 14 amino acids. The V end lost 4 bases, the J end lost 11 bases, and 20 bases lay between the germline ends. Written as DNA, the CDR3 is TGTGCCAGCAGTTCCTACCCCCGGGGGGTTTACGCTTTCTTT. Translating it yields CASSSYPRGVYAFF.

This chain links TRBV19 with TRBJ1-1; D is unresolved. The CDR3 spans 12 residues. The V gene lost 8 bases and the J gene lost 1 base, with 8 bases spanning the gap. Germline values: CDR1 LNHDA, CDR2 SQIVND (reference sequence). CDR3 sequence reads: CASRSRNTEAFF. CDR3 bases: TGTGCCAGTCGTAGTCGGAACACTGAAGCTTTCTTT.

CDR3 sequence (DNA): TGTGCCAGCAGTTTCGCCCGGACAGAGGGCACTGAAGCTTTCTTT. Translating gives CASSFARTEGTEAFF. This chain joins TRBV28 and TRBJ1-1; possible D gene TRBD1, 6 bases. The CDR3 has 15 amino acids. The germline V gene encodes CDR1 MDHEN and CDR2 SYDVKM. V lost 3 bases, J lost 4 bases, and 15 bases lay in between.

A single count supports this clone. This rearrangement joins TRBV30 to TRBJ2-7, with D possibly TRBD2 on 5 matching bases. From germline, CDR1 is GTSNPN and CDR2 SVGIG (reference sequence). The germline V and J ends were trimmed by 3 bases and 0 bases, with 15 bases remaining between them. There are 15 residues in the CDR3. The CDR3 DNA is TGTGCCTGGAGAGGACGGGGTTTAAGCTCCTACGAGCAGTACTTC. Translating it yields CAWRGRGLSSYEQYF.